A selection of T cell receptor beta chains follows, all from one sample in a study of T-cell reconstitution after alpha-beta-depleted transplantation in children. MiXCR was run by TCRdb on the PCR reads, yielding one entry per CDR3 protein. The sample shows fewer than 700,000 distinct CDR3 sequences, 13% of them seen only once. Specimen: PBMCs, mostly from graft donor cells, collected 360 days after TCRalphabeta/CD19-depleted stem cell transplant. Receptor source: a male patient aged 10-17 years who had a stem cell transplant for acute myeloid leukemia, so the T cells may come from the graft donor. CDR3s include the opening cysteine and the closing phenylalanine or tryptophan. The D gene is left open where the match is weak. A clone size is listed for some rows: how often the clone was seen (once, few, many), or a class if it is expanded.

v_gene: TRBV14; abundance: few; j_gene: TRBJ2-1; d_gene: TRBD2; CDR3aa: CASSQFHSGNRNEQFF; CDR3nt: TGTGCCAGCAGCCAATTCCATAGCGGGAATAGAAATGAGCAGTTCTTC
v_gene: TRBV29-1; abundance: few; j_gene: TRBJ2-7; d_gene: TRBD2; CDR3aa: CSVFGLAGVVYEQYF; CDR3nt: TGCAGCGTTTTCGGACTAGCGGGAGTGGTCTACGAGCAGTACTTC
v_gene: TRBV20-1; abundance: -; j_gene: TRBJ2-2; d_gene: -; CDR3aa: CSARDHQRGLANTGELFF; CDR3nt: TGCAGTGCTAGAGACCACCAACGGGGTTTAGCGAACACCGGGGAGCTGTTTTTT
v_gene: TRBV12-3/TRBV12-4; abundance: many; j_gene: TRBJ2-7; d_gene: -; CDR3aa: CASSFQGREQYF; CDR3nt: TGTGCCAGCAGTTTCCAGGGGCGCGAGCAGTACTTC
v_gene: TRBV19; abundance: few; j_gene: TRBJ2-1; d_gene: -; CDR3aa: CASSMNGLVWFF; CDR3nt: TGTGCCAGTAGTATGAACGGGCTTGTTTGGTTCTTC
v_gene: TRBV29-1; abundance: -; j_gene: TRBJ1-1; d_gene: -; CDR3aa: CSAPRPPADTEAFF; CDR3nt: TGCAGCGCCCCTCGCCCCCCGGCGGACACTGAAGCTTTCTTT
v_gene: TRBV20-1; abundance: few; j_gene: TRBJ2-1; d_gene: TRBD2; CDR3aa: CSAAPGLAGPSFF; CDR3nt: TGCAGTGCTGCCCCAGGACTAGCGGGACCTTCGTTCTTC
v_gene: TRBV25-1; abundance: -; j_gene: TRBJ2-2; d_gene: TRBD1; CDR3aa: CASRGQGTSGELFF; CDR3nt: TGTGCCAGCAGGGGACAGGGGACCAGCGGGGAGCTGTTTTTT
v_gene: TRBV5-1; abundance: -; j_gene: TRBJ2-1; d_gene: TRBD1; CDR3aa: CASSLKGANNEQFF; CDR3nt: TGCGCCAGCAGCTTGAAGGGGGCTAACAATGAGCAGTTCTTC
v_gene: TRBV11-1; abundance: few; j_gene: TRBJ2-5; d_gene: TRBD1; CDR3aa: CASSLLDRGQETQYF; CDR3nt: TGTGCCAGCAGCTTATTGGACAGGGGGCAAGAGACCCAGTACTTC
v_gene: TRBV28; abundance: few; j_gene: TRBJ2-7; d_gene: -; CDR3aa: CASSSSRDGYEQYF; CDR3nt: TGTGCCAGCAGTTCTAGTAGGGATGGCTACGAGCAGTACTTC
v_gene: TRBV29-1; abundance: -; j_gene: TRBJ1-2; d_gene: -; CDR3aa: CSVSQLGSMGQYTF; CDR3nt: TGCAGCGTGAGCCAATTAGGGTCAATGGGCCAATACACCTTC
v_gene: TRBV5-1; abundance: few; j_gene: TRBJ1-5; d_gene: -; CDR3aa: CASSPNGGSNQPQHF; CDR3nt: TGCGCCAGCAGCCCCAACGGCGGTAGCAATCAGCCCCAGCATTTT
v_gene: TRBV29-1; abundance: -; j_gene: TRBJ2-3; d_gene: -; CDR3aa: CSVGTSKAQYF; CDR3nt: TGCAGCGTTGGGACTTCGAAAGCGCAGTATTTT
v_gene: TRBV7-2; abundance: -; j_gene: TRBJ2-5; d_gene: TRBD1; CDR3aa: CASTEPTGAPYQETQYF; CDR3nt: TGTGCCAGCACGGAACCTACAGGGGCTCCGTACCAAGAGACCCAGTACTTC
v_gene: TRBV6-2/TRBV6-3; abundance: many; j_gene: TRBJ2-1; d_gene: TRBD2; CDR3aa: CASSPGLAGVEQFF; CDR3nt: TGTGCCAGCAGTCCGGGACTAGCGGGAGTTGAGCAGTTCTTC
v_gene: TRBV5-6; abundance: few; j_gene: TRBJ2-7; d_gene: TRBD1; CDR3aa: CASSIRTGYLVQYF; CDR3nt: TGTGCCAGCAGCATTCGGACAGGGTACTTGGTGCAGTACTTC
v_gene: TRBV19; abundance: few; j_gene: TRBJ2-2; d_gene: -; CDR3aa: CASSNVGGELFF; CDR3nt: TGTGCCAGTAGTAACGTGGGCGGGGAGCTGTTTTTT
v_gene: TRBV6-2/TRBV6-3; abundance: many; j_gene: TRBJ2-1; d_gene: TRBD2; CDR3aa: CASSFPALAGPVNEQFF; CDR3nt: TGTGCCAGCAGTTTTCCTGCCCTAGCGGGTCCTGTCAATGAGCAGTTCTTC
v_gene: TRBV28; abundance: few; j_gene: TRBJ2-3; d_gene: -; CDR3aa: CASSPGATDTQYF; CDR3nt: TGTGCCAGCAGTCCCGGGGCCACAGATACGCAGTATTTT
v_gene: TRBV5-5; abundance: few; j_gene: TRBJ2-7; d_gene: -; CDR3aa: CASSLVSPSYEQYF; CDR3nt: TGTGCCAGCAGCTTGGTCAGTCCTTCCTACGAGCAGTACTTC
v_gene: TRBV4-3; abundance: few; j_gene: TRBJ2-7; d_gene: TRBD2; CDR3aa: CARPIGGVSEQYF; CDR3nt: TGCGCCAGACCTATCGGGGGGGTCAGCGAGCAGTACTTC
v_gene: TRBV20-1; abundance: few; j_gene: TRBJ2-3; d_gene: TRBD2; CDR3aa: CSARLAGVADTQYF; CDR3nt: TGCAGTGCTAGACTAGCGGGAGTTGCAGATACGCAGTATTTT
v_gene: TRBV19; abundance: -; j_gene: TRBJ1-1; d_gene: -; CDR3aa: CASSILNRVNTEAFF; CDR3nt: TGTGCCAGTAGTATACTGAACAGGGTTAACACTGAAGCTTTCTTT
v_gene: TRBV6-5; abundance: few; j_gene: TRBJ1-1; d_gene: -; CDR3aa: CASSYSRVISGVNTEAFF; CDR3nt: TGTGCCAGCAGTTACTCGAGGGTGATCTCGGGTGTGAACACTGAAGCTTTCTTT
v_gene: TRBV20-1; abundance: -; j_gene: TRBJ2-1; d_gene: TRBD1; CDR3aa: CSAASDRGSYNEQFF; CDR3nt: TGCAGTGCTGCCTCGGACAGGGGGTCCTACAATGAGCAGTTCTTC
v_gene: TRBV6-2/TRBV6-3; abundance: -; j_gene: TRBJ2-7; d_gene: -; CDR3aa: CASSYLAGRSSYEQYF; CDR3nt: TGTGCCAGCAGTTACTTGGCAGGGAGGAGCTCCTACGAGCAGTACTTC
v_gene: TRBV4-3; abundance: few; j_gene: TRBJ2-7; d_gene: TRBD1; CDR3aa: CASSSGQGFFYEQYF; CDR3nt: TGCGCCAGCAGCTCCGGACAGGGATTCTTCTACGAGCAGTACTTC
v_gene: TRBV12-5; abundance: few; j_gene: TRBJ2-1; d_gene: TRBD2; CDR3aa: CASSRYDGRVPWDNEQFF; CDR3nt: TGTGCTAGTTCCCGGTATGACGGGAGGGTCCCCTGGGACAATGAGCAGTTCTTC
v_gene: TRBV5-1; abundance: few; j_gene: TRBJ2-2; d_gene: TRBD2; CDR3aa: CASSPRGGVANTGELFF; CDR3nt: TGCGCCAGCAGCCCACGCGGGGGAGTAGCGAACACCGGGGAGCTGTTTTTT
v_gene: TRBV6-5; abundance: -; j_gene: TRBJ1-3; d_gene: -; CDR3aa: CASSYSENSGNTIYF; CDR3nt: TGTGCCAGCAGTTACTCGGAAAACTCTGGAAACACCATATATTTT
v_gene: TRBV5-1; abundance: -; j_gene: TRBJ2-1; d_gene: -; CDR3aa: CASSSPAGWVPGNEQFF; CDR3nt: TGCGCCAGCAGCTCCCCCGCGGGGTGGGTCCCAGGCAATGAGCAGTTCTTC